The sequence of this T cell receptor beta chain was determined in a study of T cell repertoires in cytomegalovirus infection. TCRdb reanalysed the reads using MiXCR and keeps one entry per CDR3 protein. The data contain 150,000 to 160,000 distinct CDR3 sequences, around 22% of them singletons. Germline CDR1 KGHDR, CDR2 SFDVKD. The CDR3 has 14 residues. The V and J ends lost 0 bases and 7 bases, in that order; junction bases with no gene match: 4. The chain recombines TRBV24-1 with TRBJ1-2; TRBD1 matches at 7 bases. The sequenced sample consisted of PBMCs. The TCR originated in a human donor in good health (CMV status not recorded). Some clones in this sample may be carry-over from other donors' samples. The CDR3, as DNA: TGTGCCACCAGTGATTTGGACAGGGCAAGTGGCTACACCTTC. It codes for CATSDLDRASGYTF.